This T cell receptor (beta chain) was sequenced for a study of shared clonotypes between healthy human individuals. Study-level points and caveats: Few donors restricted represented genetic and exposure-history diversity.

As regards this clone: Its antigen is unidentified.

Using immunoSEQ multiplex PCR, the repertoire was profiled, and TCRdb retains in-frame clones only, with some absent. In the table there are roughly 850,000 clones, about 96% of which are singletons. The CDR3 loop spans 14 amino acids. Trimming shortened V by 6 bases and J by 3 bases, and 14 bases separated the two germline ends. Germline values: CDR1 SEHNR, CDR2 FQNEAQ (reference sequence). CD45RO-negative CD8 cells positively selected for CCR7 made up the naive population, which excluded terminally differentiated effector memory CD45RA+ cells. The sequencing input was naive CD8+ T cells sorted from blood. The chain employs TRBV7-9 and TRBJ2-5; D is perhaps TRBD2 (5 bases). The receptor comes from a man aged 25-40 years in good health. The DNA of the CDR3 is TGTGCCAGCAGTTCCCGGGAAGGCGAAGAGACCCAGTACTTC. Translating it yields CASSSREGEETQYF. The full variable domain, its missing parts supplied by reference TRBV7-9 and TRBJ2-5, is DTGVSQNPRHKITKRGQNVTFRCDPISEHNRLYWYRQTLGQGPEFLTYFQNEAQLEKSRLLSDRFSAERPKGSFSTLEIQRTEQGDSAMYLCASSSREGEETQYFGPGTRLLVL.